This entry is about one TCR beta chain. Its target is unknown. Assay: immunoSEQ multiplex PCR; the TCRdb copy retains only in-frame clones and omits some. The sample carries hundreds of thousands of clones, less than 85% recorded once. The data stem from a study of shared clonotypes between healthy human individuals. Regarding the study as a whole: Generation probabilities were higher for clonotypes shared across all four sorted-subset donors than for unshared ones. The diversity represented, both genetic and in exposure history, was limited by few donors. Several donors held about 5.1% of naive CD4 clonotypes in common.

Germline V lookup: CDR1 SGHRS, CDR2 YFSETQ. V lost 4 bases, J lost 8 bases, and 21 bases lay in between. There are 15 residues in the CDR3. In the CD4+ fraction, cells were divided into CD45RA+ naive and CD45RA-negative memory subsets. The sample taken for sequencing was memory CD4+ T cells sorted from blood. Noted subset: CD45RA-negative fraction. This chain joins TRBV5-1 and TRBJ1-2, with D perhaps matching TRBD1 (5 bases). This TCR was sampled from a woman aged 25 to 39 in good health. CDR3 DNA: TGCGCCAGCAGCGCCAGGGAGGGCCAGGCAGTCGGCTACACCTTC. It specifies CASSAREGQAVGYTF.